Below, 4 T cell receptor beta chains from the same sample are listed, as sequenced in a study of T cells in Graves' hyperthyroidism and ophthalmopathy. The CDR3 regions of TCR beta were amplified from RNA transcripts. The HTBI primer set was used in a first-round RT-PCR of the TCR CDR3. TCRdb processed the multiplex PCR reads anew with MiXCR; each CDR3 protein has one entry. In the table there are 35,000 or so distinct CDR3 sequences, roughly 52% of which are singletons. Input material: blood. All receptors come from a man aged 35 to 55 with Graves' ophthalmopathy.

As concerns this clonotype: This may come from a read error, since a much larger clone is one base off. The chain carries TRBV5-5 and TRBJ1-1; 10 bases fit TRBD1. Looked up from germline, CDR1 is SGHKS and CDR2 is YYEKEE (reference sequence). The CDR3 consists of 15 residues. The CDR3 bases are TGCACCAGCAGCCGGGGAGGGACAGGGGACACTGAAGCTTTCTTT. Its protein is CTSSRGGTGDTEAFF.

This clonotype came up many times. The chain uses TRBV19 and TRBJ2-4, with D hard to call. The CDR3 loop spans 13 amino acids. CDR1 is LNHDA and CDR2 is SQIVND in the germline V gene (reference sequence). Trimming removed 4 bases at V and 9 bases at J, with 13 bases between. CDR3 amino acids: CASSRLAKGIQYF. The CDR3, as DNA: TGTGCCAGTAGTAGACTCGCGAAGGGCATTCAGTACTTC.

In this sample, this clonotype turned up many times. The chain uses TRBV6-6 and TRBJ2-7; possibly TRBD2 for D (6 bases). The CDR3 extends over 16 amino acids. The V end was cut by 4 bases, the J end by 4 bases, with 20 bases between. Germline V lookup: CDR1 MNHNY, CDR2 SVGAGI (reference sequence). The CDR3, as DNA: TGTGCCAGCAGTTCCCTAAGGAGGGGAGAAACATACGAGCAGTACTTC. It yields the protein CASSSLRRGETYEQYF.

This clonotype came up many times. V gene TRBV20-1 combines with J gene TRBJ1-1; 8 bases fit TRBD1. Germline CDR1 reads DFQATT; CDR2 reads SNEGSKA (reference sequence). The CDR3 loop spans 13 amino acids. V shed 6 bases, J shed 4 bases, and the junction held 7 bases outside the gene matches. CDR3 loop: CSASRGRATEAFF. The CDR3 DNA is TGCAGTGCCAGCAGGGGGCGGGCCACTGAAGCTTTCTTT.